One sample yielded the 31 T cell receptor beta chains listed below, sequenced in a study of T-cell memory formation after mild COVID-19 (dated by TCRdb to the early 2020s). Libraries were constructed by 5' RACE. Sequenced using an Illumina NovaSeq 6000. The public reads were reprocessed in TCRdb via fastp at Q25 and MiXCR, keeping in-frame beta chains. For every CDR3 protein sequence, its rows merge into one entry that carries the most common genes and DNA. Recorded for this sample are 390,000 or so distinct CDR3 sequences; 16% of them occurred a single time. The top ten clones comprise roughly 21% of the sample. Sequences were obtained from PBMCs or a T cell subset sorted from them (not recorded which). The receptor set was obtained from a man between 18 and 29 years old who had mild COVID-19 (a few samples of this study predate the infection). The sample titles of this study are shuffled in the database, so cell type and time point are left out; the donor was told from shared clones.

This clonotype has more than one count but fewer than ten. The rearrangement uses TRBV29-1 and TRBJ2-1, with 7 bases identical to TRBD2. CDR1 and CDR2 (germline): SQVTM, ANQGSEA. This CDR3 comprises 13 residues. CDR3 bases: TGCATCGCCCGCCGGGGGGACTACAATGAGCAGTTCTTC. Amino acid sequence: CIARRGDYNEQFF.

V and J are TRBV19 and TRBJ2-3; TRBD1 matches 8 bases. Germline values: CDR1 LNHDA, CDR2 SQIVND (reference sequence). This CDR3 region has 13 residues. The V segment lost 7 bases and the J segment 8 bases; nucleotides outside the gene matches: 8. DNA of the CDR3: TGTGCCAGTACCCAAGGACAGGGTACTACGCAGTATTTT. Its translation: CASTQGQGTTQYF.

The table lists this clonotype with a few counts. The V gene is TRBV6-5, the J gene TRBJ1-3, with D uncertain. Trimming pared 7 bases from V and 2 bases from J, leaving 6 bases between. Germline V gene lookup returns CDR1 MNHEY and CDR2 SVGAGI. This CDR3 is built from 12 residues. CDR3: CASTSAGNTIYF. The CDR3, as DNA: TGTGCCAGCACGTCAGCTGGAAACACCATATATTTT.

Only a few counts were recorded for this clonotype. CDR3 sequence reads: CASSLRVARTDTQYF. DNA for the CDR3: TGTGCCAGCAGCTTACGGGTTGCGCGCACAGATACGCAGTATTTT. The V call is TRBV5-6, the J call TRBJ2-3; D is unresolved. With 2 bases removed from V and 1 base from J, the gap between germline ends came to 11 bases. This CDR3 spans 15 amino acids. Germline values: CDR1 SGHDT, CDR2 YYEEEE.

V usage is TRBV11-2 and J usage is TRBJ2-5; maybe TRBD2 (7 bases). V lost 6 bases and J 4 bases, leaving 15 bases between the germline ends. Looked up from germline, CDR1 is SGHAT and CDR2 is FQNNGV. The CDR3 is 14 amino acids. DNA for the CDR3: TGTGCCAGCAGTCAACCCGGGGGGCTAGAGACCCAGTACTTC. This sequence encodes CASSQPGGLETQYF.

This clonotype showed up just a few times. This sequence joins TRBV9 and TRBJ1-1; D might be TRBD1 (5 bases). The germline CDR1 and CDR2 sequences are SGDLS and YYNGEE. The CDR3 length is 13 residues. Trimming left V 4 bases short and J 5 bases short, with 12 bases between. Here the CDR3 reads CASSLGAETEAFF. The CDR3 DNA is TGTGCCAGCAGCCTAGGGGCCGAAACTGAAGCTTTCTTT.

The rearrangement joins TRBV27 to TRBJ1-6, with D possibly being TRBD1 (5 bases). Trimming pared 2 bases from V and 0 bases from J, leaving 8 bases between. The germline V gene encodes CDR1 MNHEY and CDR2 SMNVEV (reference sequence). The CDR3 is 16 residues long. CDR3 bases: TGTGCCAGCAGTTTACAAGGACACTCCTATAATTCACCCCTCCACTTT. As protein: CASSLQGHSYNSPLHF.

This clonotype was detected a few times. The chain has TRBV7-9 and TRBJ1-5, with TRBD1 matching 9 bases. With V trimmed by 5 bases and J by 3 bases, 8 bases remained unmatched. Germline-derived CDR1 and CDR2 are SEHNR and FQNEAQ (reference sequence). There are 16 residues in the CDR3. This CDR3 is CASSTTGQGFNQPQHF. DNA of the CDR3: TGTGCCAGCAGCACGACGGGACAGGGTTTCAATCAGCCCCAGCATTTT.

Many counts were recorded for this clonotype. The chain carries TRBV7-3 and TRBJ2-1; D is ambiguous. Germline V gene lookup returns CDR1 SGHTA and CDR2 FQGTGA. This CDR3 contains 13 residues. The germline V and J ends were trimmed by 6 bases and 10 bases, with 16 bases remaining between them. The CDR3 coding sequence is TGTGCCAGCAGTCTTATTGGCCTGGGGGAGCAGTTCTTC. Residues: CASSLIGLGEQFF. Filled out from reference TRBV7-3 and TRBJ2-1, the complete variable domain reads GAGVSQTPSNKVTEKGKYVELRCDPISGHTALYWYRQSLGQGPEFLIYFQGTGAADDSGLPNDRFFAVRPEGSVSTLKIQRTERGDSAVYLCASSLIGLGEQFFGPGTRLTVL.

V is TRBV7-9 and J is TRBJ1-2; 8 nucleotides match TRBD1. Trimming took 3 bases from V and 6 from J; bases not matched to a gene: 6. The CDR3 is 14 amino acids. The germline gives CDR1 SEHNR, CDR2 FQNEAQ (reference sequence). The CDR3 DNA reads TGTGCCAGCAGCTTTAATCCGGGACAGGATGGCTACACCTTC. Translating it yields CASSFNPGQDGYTF.

This clonotype was seen a few times. V gene TRBV4-2 combines with J gene TRBJ2-1; TRBD2 agrees at 8 bases. J lost 3 bases, V lost 0 bases, and 4 bases had no gene match. The CDR3 is 16 residues long. Germline CDR1 and CDR2: LGHNA and YNFKEQ. The CDR3 is CASSQDHGTSYNEQFF. The DNA for the CDR3 is TGTGCCAGCAGCCAAGATCACGGGACTAGCTACAATGAGCAGTTCTTC.

This clonotype was found a few times. This sequence joins TRBV15 and TRBJ1-2, with D possibly matching TRBD1 (5 bases). V gave up 0 bases and J gave up 5 bases, with 16 bases separating them. Germline assignment: CDR1 LNHNV and CDR2 YYDKDF (reference sequence). The CDR3 is made up of 16 amino acids. Here the CDR3 DNA reads TGTGCCACCAGCAGAGATCTGGCAGGGCGAGGGTATGGCTACACCTTC. This sequence encodes CATSRDLAGRGYGYTF.

The DNA of the CDR3 is TGTGCCAGCAGTCCGGACGGCGGGACCCAGTACTTC. Its protein is CASSPDGGTQYF. This chain connects TRBV12-3 or TRBV12-4 to TRBJ2-5, with D unresolved. The CDR3 is made up of 12 amino acids. V was trimmed by 5 bases and J by 7 bases, leaving 11 bases between them.

The sample holds many counts of this clonotype. This rearrangement joins TRBV5-1 to TRBJ1-3; maybe TRBD1 (6 bases). Germline values: CDR1 SGHRS, CDR2 YFSETQ. The V gene lost 4 bases and the J gene lost 1 base, with 15 bases spanning the gap. This CDR3 has 16 amino acids. The CDR3 DNA is TGCGCCAGCAGCCCACAGGGTAGGGGTTCTGGAAACACCATATATTTT. Residues: CASSPQGRGSGNTIYF.

The chain uses TRBV7-3 and TRBJ2-5; D tentatively fits TRBD1 or TRBD2 (5 bases each). Trimming took 3 bases from V and 0 from J, leaving 8 bases between them. Looked up from germline, CDR1 is SGHTA and CDR2 is FQGTGA. The CDR3 extends over 14 amino acids. The CDR3 loop is CASSFVGDQETQYF. The CDR3 DNA is TGTGCCAGCAGCTTTGTGGGGGACCAAGAGACCCAGTACTTC.

The chain has TRBV6-5 and TRBJ1-2; D may be TRBD1 (5 bases). Deletions cut 6 bases from V and 5 bases from J, with 22 bases between. Germline V gives CDR1 MNHEY, CDR2 SVGAGI. The CDR3 length is 16 residues. The CDR3 here is CASRTRWSRGPYGYTF. CDR3 nucleotides: TGTGCCAGCAGAACCAGGTGGTCTAGGGGCCCGTATGGCTACACCTTC.

In this sample, this clonotype turned up a few times. The rearrangement uses TRBV7-2 and TRBJ2-3; D ambiguous. The CDR3 is 14 residues long. V shed 0 bases and J shed 2 bases, with 6 bases lying between them. Germline CDR1 and CDR2: SGHTA and FQGNSA. DNA for the CDR3: TGTGCCAGCAGCTTAGCGGCTTTCACAGATACGCAGTATTTT. Translation gives CASSLAAFTDTQYF. Looking up the rest from reference TRBV7-2 and TRBJ2-3 gives the full variable domain: GAGVSQSPSNKVTEKGKDVELRCDPISGHTALYWYRQSLGQGLEFLIYFQGNSAPDKSGLPSDRFSAERTGGSVSTLTIQRTQQEDSAVYLCASSLAAFTDTQYFGPGTRLTVL.

This rearrangement joins TRBV6-5 to TRBJ2-1; possible D gene TRBD2, 6 bases. The CDR3 spans 19 residues. Germline assignment: CDR1 MNHEY and CDR2 SVGAGI. V was cut by 7 bases and J by 5 bases, with 30 bases left in between. The CDR3 region is CASTPLGVRQRLADNEQFF. The DNA of the CDR3 is TGTGCCAGCACACCTCTCGGGGTTCGGCAGCGTTTAGCGGACAATGAGCAGTTCTTC.

A few counts support this clonotype. J is TRBJ2-7 and V is TRBV6-5; 8 positions match TRBD2. CDR3 length equals 14 residues. Germline CDR1 is MNHEY and CDR2 is SVGAGI. V was pared by 4 bases and J by 2 bases, with 4 bases of the junction left unmatched. The CDR3, as DNA: TGTGCCAGCAGTTTTACGGGGGGGCCCTACGAGCAGTACTTC. Translating it yields CASSFTGGPYEQYF.

This clonotype appeared a few times. The rearrangement joins TRBV9 to TRBJ1-2; D call uncertain. V lost 0 bases and J 4 bases, leaving 10 bases between the germline ends. Germline values: CDR1 SGDLS, CDR2 YYNGEE. This CDR3 is built from 14 residues. CDR3 loop: CASSVEVTGYGYTF. DNA for the CDR3: TGTGCCAGCAGCGTAGAAGTGACTGGCTATGGCTACACCTTC.

V and J are TRBV7-2 and TRBJ2-1; tentatively, D is TRBD1 or TRBD2 (6 bases each). V dropped 1 base and J dropped 0 bases, with 13 bases sitting between them. The CDR3 runs to 17 residues. Germline-derived CDR1 and CDR2 are SGHTA and FQGNSA. The CDR3 DNA is TGTGCCAGCAGCTTAGTAGGGGGGCTTCGCTCCTACAATGAGCAGTTCTTC. Protein: CASSLVGGLRSYNEQFF.

The table lists this clonotype with a few counts. The chain links TRBV5-6 to TRBJ2-7, with TRBD1 identical over 7 bases. This CDR3 is 14 amino acids long. Germline V gene sequence: CDR1 SGHDT, CDR2 YYEEEE. The trim removed 2 bases at V and 3 bases at J, leaving 5 bases unmatched. CDR3 sequence: CASSFGQGDYEQYV. CDR3 DNA: TGTGCCAGCAGCTTCGGGCAGGGGGACTACGAGCAGTACGTC.

As for this clonotype: It may be a read error: a sequence one base away is much more abundant. The rearrangement joins TRBV6-4 to TRBJ2-3; TRBD2 agrees at 9 bases. Germline values: CDR1 MRHNA, CDR2 SNTAGT. CDR3 length equals 16 residues. The V and J ends lost 3 bases and 1 base, in that order; junction bases with no gene match: 5. CDR3 nucleotide sequence: TGTGCCAGCAGTGAGGGGACTAGCTGGGGCACAGATACGCAGTATTTT. It specifies CASSEGTSWGTDTQYF.

This clonotype came up a few times. This chain joins TRBV5-6 and TRBJ2-3, with D uncertain. The V end was cut by 2 bases, the J end by 11 bases, with 9 bases between. The CDR3 runs 11 residues. The germline CDR1 and CDR2 sequences are SGHDT and YYEEEE. The CDR3 nucleotides read TGTGCCAGCAGCTTCGGAGTGAGGCAGTATTTT. It yields the protein CASSFGVRQYF.

CDR3 sequence reads: CSAQGLQETQYF. The CDR3 nucleotides are TGCAGTGCCCAGGGCCTTCAAGAGACCCAGTACTTC. The chain has TRBV20-1 and TRBJ2-5, with a weak D call TRBD1 (5 bases). Deletions cut 6 bases from V and 2 bases from J, with 10 bases between. The CDR3 runs to 12 residues. Germline V lookup: CDR1 DFQATT, CDR2 SNEGSKA (reference sequence).

This chain joins TRBV25-1 and TRBJ2-3; TRBD2 aligns across 14 bases. CDR1 and CDR2 (germline): MGHDK, SYGVNS. The CDR3 is 17 amino acids. V gave up 8 bases and J gave up 2 bases; unmatched junction bases: 9. The CDR3 coding sequence is TGTGCCAGCCGCGACCCGACTAGCGGGGGGGACACAGATACGCAGTATTTT. Translating gives CASRDPTSGGDTDTQYF.

This clonotype was detected ten times or more. For the CDR3, the DNA is TGTGCCAGCAACCCTCGTTGGGGAGGGGAAGCTTTCTTT. This translates into CASNPRWGGEAFF. V is TRBV12-3 or TRBV12-4 and J is TRBJ1-1; no clear D gene. This CDR3 has 13 residues. The ends were cut back, 7 bases at V and 8 bases at J, with 17 bases in the middle.

The chain is built from TRBV6-5 and TRBJ2-7; tentatively, D is TRBD1 (5 bases). CDR3 size: 14 residues. The V gene lost 7 bases and the J gene lost 1 base, with 14 bases spanning the gap. Germline CDR1 is MNHEY and CDR2 is SVGAGI. The CDR3 nucleotides read TGTGCCAGCACTCCCAGGCAGGGTTCCTACGAGCAGTACTTC. Encoded protein: CASTPRQGSYEQYF.

This chain connects TRBV12-3 or TRBV12-4 to TRBJ1-1; D is ambiguous. The CDR3 has 14 residues. The V end lost 5 bases, the J end lost 0 bases, and 10 bases lay between the germline ends. CDR3 in amino acids: CASSIRSMNTEAFF. DNA for the CDR3: TGTGCCAGCAGTATCAGGAGTATGAACACTGAAGCTTTCTTT.

This clonotype was seen a handful of times. The CDR3 is CVAAPLWASTDTQYF. CDR3 in DNA: TGTGTTGCGGCCCCCCTTTGGGCTAGCACAGATACGCAGTATTTT. The chain is built from TRBV30 and TRBJ2-3; D ambiguous. Germline CDR1 is GTSNPN and CDR2 is SVGIG (reference sequence). CDR3 length equals 15 residues.

The chain couples TRBV7-9 to TRBJ2-3; TRBD2 agrees at 11 bases. Trimming took 5 bases from V and 4 from J; bases not matched to a gene: 11. The CDR3 has 17 residues. Germline V gene lookup returns CDR1 SEHNR and CDR2 FQNEAQ (reference sequence). CDR3 loop: CASSRGLAVRGADTQYF. The CDR3 coding sequence is TGTGCCAGCAGCCGGGGACTAGCGGTCAGGGGGGCAGATACGCAGTATTTT.